The clone carrying this T cell receptor (beta chain) has at least ten counts. What it binds is not known. This record comes from a study of human T cells and chemical hapten exposure. As for the study in general: The sensitizer, 2% DPC, was used on 2 cm by 2 cm of upper inner arm skin.

Using its own MiXCR run on the RACE reads, TCRdb lists one record per CDR3 protein. The sample consists of under 100,000 distinct CDR3 sequences, about 10% of them appearing once. Time point in this sample: patch test 2, 6 weeks after DPC sensitization. Treatment indicated: therapeutic diphenylcyclopropenone sensitization with weekly scalp DPC. Germline assignment: CDR1 SGHVS and CDR2 FQNEAQ. V lost 1 base to trimming and J lost 2 bases, with 9 bases between them. CDR3 size: 15 residues. Overall study findings and caveats: Patch test score showed a positive correlation with PT1 expanded TCR counts.

This material consisted of whole blood, taken in connection with sensitization to the hapten diphenylcyclopropenone (DPC). This chain joins TRBV7-8 and TRBJ1-5, with D possibly TRBD1 on 6 matching bases. The sequence came from a woman aged 45-59 years with alopecia areata. Some clones in this sample may be carry-over from other donors' samples. CDR3 loop: CASSLDAGGNQPQHF. Here the CDR3 DNA reads TGTGCCAGCAGCTTAGATGCAGGGGGCAATCAGCCCCAGCATTTT.